The 5 T cell receptor beta chains in this list originate from one sample, sequenced in a study of cytomegalovirus exposure and HLA in healthy donors. The assay was immunoSEQ multiplex PCR, and TCRdb's table has in-frame clones only and misses some. The sample has about 190,000 clones, 86% seen once. The sample consisted of PBMCs. These receptors all stem from a woman between 18 and 29 years old in good health and CMV-seronegative.

The rearrangement joins TRBV10-3 to TRBJ2-3, with 12 nucleotides matching TRBD2. The CDR3 totals 16 residues. The germline V gene has CDR1 ENHRY and CDR2 SYGVKD. The V gene end was trimmed by 6 bases and the J gene end by 4 bases; junction bases not matched to a gene: 8. DNA for the CDR3: TGTGCCATCAGCTTTGGGGCTAGCGGGGGGGCAGATACGCAGTATTTT. Translated: CAISFGASGGADTQYF.

This clone came up a few times. The V gene is TRBV15, the J gene TRBJ1-2; D might be TRBD1 (6 bases). The CDR3 runs 12 residues. V was cut by 3 bases and J by 8 bases, with 10 bases left in between. Germline CDR1 and CDR2: LNHNV and YYDKDF (reference sequence). CDR3 nucleotide sequence: TGTGCCACCAGCAGGGACAGTGAGGGCTACACCTTC. Its protein product is CATSRDSEGYTF.

The rearrangement joins TRBV7-9 to TRBJ1-6, with D possibly matching TRBD1 (6 bases). Germline-derived CDR1 and CDR2 are SEHNR and FQNEAQ (reference sequence). V shed 5 bases and J shed 14 bases, with 16 bases lying between them. This CDR3 is 13 amino acids long. The CDR3: CASSPYSGESLHF. The CDR3 bases are TGTGCCAGCAGCCCTTACTCAGGGGAATCCCTCCACTTT.

V is TRBV7-2 and J is TRBJ2-7; 7 bases line up with TRBD1. Trimming at V came to 0 bases and at J to 2 bases, leaving 4 bases not matched to a gene. The germline V gene has CDR1 SGHTA and CDR2 FQGNSA. The CDR3 has 15 residues. Here the CDR3 DNA reads TGTGCCAGCAGCTTAGCCACAGGGGCCCCCTACGAGCAGTACTTC. Translated, it gives CASSLATGAPYEQYF.

The chain recombines TRBV25-1 with TRBJ1-2, with D perhaps matching TRBD1 (6 bases). V lost 0 bases and J 4 bases, leaving 15 bases between the germline ends. This CDR3 spans 16 amino acids. Per the germline V gene, CDR1 is MGHDK and CDR2 is SYGVNS. CDR3 in amino acids: CASSEYEGEPTYGYTF. The CDR3 nucleotides are TGTGCCAGCAGTGAATATGAGGGGGAGCCCACCTATGGCTACACCTTC.